The source of this T cell receptor beta chain is a study of cytomegalovirus exposure and HLA in healthy donors. The CDR3 is 16 residues long. V trimming: 2 bases; J trimming: 0 bases; junction bases outside the gene matches: 6. CDR1 and CDR2 from the germline V gene are MNHEY and SVGAGI. Primers: 60 Vbeta forward and 13 Jbeta reverse. Generated by immunoSEQ multiplex PCR, the TCRdb table keeps only in-frame clones and is missing some. The profile covers approximately 150,000 clones, with more than 60% appearing a single time and about 4.5% taken by the ten largest. This chain joins TRBV6-5 and TRBJ1-2; TRBD1 aligns across 7 bases. The material sequenced was PBMCs. This receptor was identified in a man in his forties or fifties in good health and CMV-seronegative. The CDR3 DNA is TGTGCCAGCAGTTACATCGGACAGGAAGCTAACTATGGCTACACCTTC. Translation gives CASSYIGQEANYGYTF.